These 7 T cell receptor beta chains were all obtained from the same sample, sequenced in a study of OX40 agonist ivuxolimab in advanced cancers. Receptor libraries were prepared by the immunoSEQ multiplex PCR assay. TCRdb mirrors the immuneACCESS table, restricted to in-frame sequences. Some clones are absent from its copies; in checked studies, under half trace to an unresolved V gene, and the reason for the others is unknown. The sample table shows approximately 21,000 clones, and approximately 80% are seen once. The ten most abundant clones make up about 25% of the sample. The starting material was CD4+ or CD8+ T cells sorted from blood, obtained in a trial of the OX40 agonist ivuxolimab. Receptor source: an adult with an advanced solid tumor such as melanoma, head and neck, liver or kidney cancer.

The V call is TRBV7-3, the J call TRBJ2-1; perhaps TRBD1 as D (6 bases). Germline V lookup: CDR1 SGHTA, CDR2 FQGTGA. This CDR3 spans 15 amino acids. V was pared by 5 bases and J by 7 bases, with 18 bases between. The CDR3 bases are TGTGCCAGCAGCCATGACAGGAGCCTATTTAATGAGCAGTTCTTC. Translation gives CASSHDRSLFNEQFF.

This clone was counted once. The chain couples TRBV28 to TRBJ2-1; D ambiguous. Germline lookup yields CDR1 MDHEN and CDR2 SYDVKM. Trimming left V 10 bases short and J 3 bases short, with 10 bases between. The CDR3 contains 12 residues. The CDR3 is CATNGVYNEQFF. CDR3 nucleotides: TGTGCCACAAATGGGGTCTACAATGAGCAGTTCTTC.

The table lists this clone with a count of one. The V and J genes are TRBV28 and TRBJ1-1; D might be TRBD1 (6 bases). The CDR3 is 14 amino acids. In germline, CDR1 is MDHEN, CDR2 SYDVKM. Trimming cost V 5 bases and J 6 bases, with 16 bases left between them. CDR3 sequence reads: CASSPPGEGPEAFF. In DNA, the CDR3 is TGTGCCAGCAGTCCCCCAGGGGAAGGGCCTGAAGCTTTCTTT.

The rearrangement uses TRBV6-4 and TRBJ2-3, with D uncertain. Germline CDR1 reads MRHNA; CDR2 reads SNTAGT. CDR3 length: 13 amino acids. V was shortened by 2 bases and J by 1 base, with 4 bases between the two germline ends. The CDR3 is CASSDRGTDTQYF. CDR3 sequence (DNA): TGTGCCAGCAGTGACAGGGGCACAGATACGCAGTATTTT.

This chain uses TRBV14 with TRBJ2-7; TRBD1 matches at 10 bases. V gave up 0 bases and J gave up 3 bases; unmatched junction bases: 2. The germline CDR1 and CDR2 sequences are SGHDN and FVKESK. This CDR3 comprises 15 residues. The CDR3 DNA reads as TGTGCCAGCAGCCAAGAGACAGGGGGCCTCTACGAGCAGTACTTC. Protein sequence: CASSQETGGLYEQYF.

This chain uses TRBV27 with TRBJ2-7, with D possibly matching TRBD1 (5 bases). The germline gives CDR1 MNHEY, CDR2 SMNVEV (reference sequence). V dropped 5 bases and J dropped 5 bases, with 19 bases sitting between them. This CDR3 comprises 15 residues. The CDR3 DNA is TGTGCCAGCAGTATCCTCAACCCAGGGTTGGACGAGCAGTACTTC. Residues: CASSILNPGLDEQYF.

The chain couples TRBV6-1 to TRBJ1-1, with 7 bases identical to TRBD1. V dropped 4 bases and J dropped 0; count of bases not matched to a gene: 8. This CDR3 is 16 amino acids long. Germline V gene sequence: CDR1 MNHNS, CDR2 SASEGT. DNA of the CDR3: TGTGCCAGCAGTGTAGGGACAGCTTTAATGAACACTGAAGCTTTCTTT. Translation gives CASSVGTALMNTEAFF.